A single sample gave rise to the 12 T cell receptor beta chains below, sequenced in a study of blood T cell repertoires in COVID-19. TCRdb keeps only in-frame clones here, not all; method: immunoSEQ multiplex PCR. The sample yields 300,000 to 350,000 clones, over 75% seen once. The specimen was PBMCs or T cells enriched from blood (not recorded which). These receptors came from a man aged 25-45 years who had recovered from COVID-19.

The chain uses TRBV19 and TRBJ2-7, with 8 bases fitting TRBD2. The CDR3 is 14 residues long. Germline V CDR1 and CDR2: LNHDA, SQIVND (reference sequence). The V and J ends lost 5 bases and 6 bases, in that order; junction bases with no gene match: 9. CDR3 loop: CASSWSGGPLEQYF. The CDR3 coding sequence is TGTGCCAGTAGTTGGAGCGGGGGTCCCCTCGAGCAGTACTTC.

This clone was detected a few times. Compared with germline, one end of the junction differs, possibly owing to a read error. The rearrangement uses TRBV15 and TRBJ1-2, with 8 positions matching TRBD1. The CDR3 has 13 amino acids. Germline CDR1 and CDR2: LNHNV and YYDKDF (reference sequence). The CDR3 reads CATSRAQGAKTYF. The CDR3 nucleotides are TGTGCCACCAGCAGAGCGCAGGGGGCAAAGACTTACTTC.

This chain connects TRBV12-3 or TRBV12-4 to TRBJ1-3; TRBD1 is a possible D gene (6 bases). V lost 7 bases and J 6 bases, leaving 13 bases between the germline ends. The CDR3 extends over 13 amino acids. CDR3 sequence reads: CASIQGFANTIYF. CDR3 DNA sequence: TGTGCCAGCATACAGGGCTTTGCAAACACCATATATTTT.

This clone showed up just a few times. The chain couples TRBV21-1 to TRBJ2-1; no DNA check was done on the table's D call, TRBD1. TRBV21-1 corresponds to a pseudogene. The CDR3 covers 12 residues. This CDR3 is CASTVDQDEQFF. The CDR3 region has the DNA TGTGCCAGCACCGTCGATCAGGATGAGCAGTTCTTC.

The chain joins TRBV6-5 to TRBJ1-2; D is uncertain. Germline V gene sequence: CDR1 MNHEY, CDR2 SVGAGI. V was shortened by 6 bases and J by 4 bases, with 12 bases between the two germline ends. The CDR3 consists of 13 residues. DNA of the CDR3: TGTGCCAGCAGGGCGGACGGGAGCTATGGCTACACCTTC. Its translation: CASRADGSYGYTF.

The chain carries TRBV2 and TRBJ1-1; D remains ambiguous. V was pared by 8 bases and J by 1 base, with 11 bases between. The CDR3 extends over 13 amino acids. Germline CDR1 SNHLY, CDR2 FYNNEI. CDR3: CASVWAENTEAFF. The CDR3 nucleotides are TGTGCCAGCGTGTGGGCCGAGAACACTGAAGCTTTCTTT.

V gene TRBV6-5 combines with J gene TRBJ2-5; no clear D. The CDR3 sequence is 13 residues long. Germline CDR1 MNHEY, CDR2 SVGAGI. Trimming removed 3 bases from V and 4 bases from J, with 9 bases in between. CDR3 coding DNA: TGTGCCAGCAGTTATACCCGCGGAGAGACCCAGTACTTC. This translates into CASSYTRGETQYF.

This chain links TRBV5-1 with TRBJ1-1; D is uncertain. The V gene lost 5 bases and the J gene lost 5 bases, with 16 bases spanning the gap. Per the germline V gene, CDR1 is SGHRS and CDR2 is YFSETQ. This CDR3 comprises 14 residues. CDR3 amino acids: CASSTQLERTEAFF. For the CDR3, the DNA is TGCGCCAGCAGTACCCAATTAGAGAGGACTGAAGCTTTCTTT.

This sequence joins TRBV7-9 and TRBJ1-5; D remains unclear. From germline, CDR1 is SEHNR and CDR2 FQNEAQ (reference sequence). This CDR3 comprises 14 residues. Trimming stripped 10 bases from V and 8 bases from J, with 21 bases between. This CDR3 reads CATGKGGLFEPQHF. In DNA form, the CDR3 reads TGTGCCACCGGAAAAGGAGGGCTCTTCGAGCCCCAGCATTTT.

The V and J genes are TRBV2 and TRBJ2-7, with D possibly being TRBD1 (6 bases). Trimming pared 7 bases from V and 3 bases from J, leaving 7 bases between. Germline loops: CDR1 SNHLY, CDR2 FYNNEI. CDR3 size: 11 residues. The CDR3 here is CASTGDYEQYF. The CDR3 nucleotides are TGTGCCAGCACAGGGGACTACGAGCAGTACTTC.

The V and J genes are TRBV10-1 and TRBJ1-1; D call uncertain. The V gene lost 4 bases and the J gene lost 10 bases, with 16 bases spanning the gap. Germline V lookup: CDR1 WNHNN, CDR2 SYGVQD (reference sequence). CDR3 length: 13 residues. CDR3 in DNA: TGCGCCAGCAGTGGACGGGGTGAGGTGGGAGCTTTCTTT. As protein: CASSGRGEVGAFF.

The CDR3, as DNA: TGCGCCAGCAGTGTGGATCAGGGGCAGCCCCAGCATTTT. This sequence encodes CASSVDQGQPQHF. The chain is built from TRBV10-1 and TRBJ1-5; D perhaps matches TRBD1 (6 bases). This CDR3 comprises 13 residues. V lost 4 bases and J lost 7, with 11 bases in between. Per germline, CDR1 WNHNN and CDR2 SYGVQD (reference sequence).